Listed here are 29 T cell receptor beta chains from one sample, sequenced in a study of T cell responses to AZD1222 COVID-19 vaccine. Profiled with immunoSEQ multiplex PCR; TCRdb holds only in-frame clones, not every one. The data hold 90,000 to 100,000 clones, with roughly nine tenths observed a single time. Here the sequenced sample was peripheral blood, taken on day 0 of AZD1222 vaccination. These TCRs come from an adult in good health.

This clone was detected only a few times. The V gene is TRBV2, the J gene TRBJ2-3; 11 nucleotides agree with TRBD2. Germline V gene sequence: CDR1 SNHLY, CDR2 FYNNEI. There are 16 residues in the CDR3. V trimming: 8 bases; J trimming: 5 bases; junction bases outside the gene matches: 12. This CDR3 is CASRSIRLAGIDTQYF. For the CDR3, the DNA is TGTGCCAGCCGGAGCATTCGACTAGCGGGGATAGATACGCAGTATTTT. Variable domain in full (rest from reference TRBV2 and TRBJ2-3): EPEVTQTPSHQVTQMGQEVILRCVPISNHLYFYWYRQILGQKVEFLVSFYNNEISEKSEIFDDQFSVERPDGSNFTLKIRSTKLEDSAMYFCASRSIRLAGIDTQYFGPGTRLTVL.

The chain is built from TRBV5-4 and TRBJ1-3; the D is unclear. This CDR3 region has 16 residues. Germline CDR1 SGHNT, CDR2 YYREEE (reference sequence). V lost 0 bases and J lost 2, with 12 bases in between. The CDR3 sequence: CASSLGLRGPGNTIYF. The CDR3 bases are TGTGCCAGCAGCTTGGGTCTCCGAGGCCCTGGAAACACCATATATTTT.

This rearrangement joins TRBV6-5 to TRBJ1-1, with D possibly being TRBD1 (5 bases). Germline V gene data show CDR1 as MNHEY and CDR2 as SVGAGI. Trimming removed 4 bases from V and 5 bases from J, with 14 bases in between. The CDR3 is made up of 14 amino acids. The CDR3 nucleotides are TGTGCCAGCAGTTCATCAGGGATTGGGACTGAAGCTTTCTTT. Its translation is CASSSSGIGTEAFF.

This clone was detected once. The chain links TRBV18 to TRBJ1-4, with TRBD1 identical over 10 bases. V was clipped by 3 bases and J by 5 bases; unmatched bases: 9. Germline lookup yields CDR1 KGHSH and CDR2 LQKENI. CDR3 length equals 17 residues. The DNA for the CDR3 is TGTGCCAGCTCACCTTTCATGGCGGGACAGGGGAATGAAAAACTGTTTTTT. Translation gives CASSPFMAGQGNEKLFF.

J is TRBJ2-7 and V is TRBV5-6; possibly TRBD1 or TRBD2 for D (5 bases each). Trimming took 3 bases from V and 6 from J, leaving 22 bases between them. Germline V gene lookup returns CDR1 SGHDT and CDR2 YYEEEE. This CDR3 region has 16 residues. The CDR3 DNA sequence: TGTGCCAGCAGCTCGATCCTTCGAGGGGCCACCGGCGAGCAGTACTTC. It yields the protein CASSSILRGATGEQYF.

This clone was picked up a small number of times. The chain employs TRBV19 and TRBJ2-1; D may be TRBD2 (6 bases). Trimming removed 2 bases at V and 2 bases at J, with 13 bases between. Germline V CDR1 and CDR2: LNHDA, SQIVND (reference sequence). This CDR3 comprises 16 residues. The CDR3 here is CASSISGLSPYNEQFF. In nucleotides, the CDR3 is TGTGCCAGTAGTATATCGGGACTTTCACCCTACAATGAGCAGTTCTTC.

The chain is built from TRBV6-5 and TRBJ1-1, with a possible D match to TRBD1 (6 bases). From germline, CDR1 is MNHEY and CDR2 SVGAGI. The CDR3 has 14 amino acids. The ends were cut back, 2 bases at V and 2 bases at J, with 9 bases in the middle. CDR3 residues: CASSYDRINTEAFF. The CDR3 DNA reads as TGTGCCAGCAGTTACGACAGGATCAACACTGAAGCTTTCTTT.

This CDR3 reads CASSNLDRGHGYTF. CDR3 DNA sequence: TGTGCCAGCAGCAACCTTGACAGGGGGCATGGCTACACCTTC. The chain is built from TRBV9 and TRBJ1-2, with 10 bases identical to TRBD1. J lost 6 bases, V lost 4 bases, and 6 bases had no gene match. CDR1 and CDR2 (germline): SGDLS, YYNGEE. This CDR3 is 14 amino acids long.

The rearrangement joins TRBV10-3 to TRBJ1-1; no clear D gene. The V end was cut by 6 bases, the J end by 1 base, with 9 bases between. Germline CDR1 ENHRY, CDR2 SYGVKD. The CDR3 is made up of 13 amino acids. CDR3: CAIRRDGNTEAFF. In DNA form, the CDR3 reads TGTGCCATCAGGAGAGACGGGAACACTGAAGCTTTCTTT.

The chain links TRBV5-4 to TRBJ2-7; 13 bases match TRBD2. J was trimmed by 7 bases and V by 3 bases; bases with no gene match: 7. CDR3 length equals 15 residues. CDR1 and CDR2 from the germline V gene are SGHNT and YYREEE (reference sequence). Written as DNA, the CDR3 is TGTGCCAGCAGCTCCGGGACTAGCGGGAAGGTAGAGCAGTACGTC. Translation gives CASSSGTSGKVEQYV.

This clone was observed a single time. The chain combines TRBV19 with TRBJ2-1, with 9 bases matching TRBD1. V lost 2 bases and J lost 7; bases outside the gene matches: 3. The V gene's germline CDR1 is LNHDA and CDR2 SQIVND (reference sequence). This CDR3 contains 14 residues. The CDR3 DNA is TGTGCCAGTAGTATAAGAGGACAGGGGAATGAGCAGTTCTTC. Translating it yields CASSIRGQGNEQFF.

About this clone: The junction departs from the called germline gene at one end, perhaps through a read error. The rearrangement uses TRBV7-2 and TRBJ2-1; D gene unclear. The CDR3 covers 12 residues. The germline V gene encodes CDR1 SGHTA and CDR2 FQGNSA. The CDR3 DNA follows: TGTGCCAGCAGCTTAGACTACCATGAGCAGTTCTTC. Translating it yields CASSLDYHEQFF.

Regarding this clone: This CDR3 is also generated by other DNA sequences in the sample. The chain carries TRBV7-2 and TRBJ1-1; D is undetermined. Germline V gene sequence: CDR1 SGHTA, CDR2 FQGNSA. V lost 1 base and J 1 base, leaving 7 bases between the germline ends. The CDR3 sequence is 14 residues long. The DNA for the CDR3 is TGTGCCAGCAGCTTAGACCGGAGGAACACTGAAGCTTTCTTT. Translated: CASSLDRRNTEAFF.

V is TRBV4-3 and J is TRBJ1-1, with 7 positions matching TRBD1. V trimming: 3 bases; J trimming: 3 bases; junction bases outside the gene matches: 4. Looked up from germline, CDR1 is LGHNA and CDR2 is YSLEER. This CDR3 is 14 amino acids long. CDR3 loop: CASSHDRADTEAFF. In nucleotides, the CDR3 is TGCGCCAGCAGCCATGACAGGGCCGACACTGAAGCTTTCTTT.

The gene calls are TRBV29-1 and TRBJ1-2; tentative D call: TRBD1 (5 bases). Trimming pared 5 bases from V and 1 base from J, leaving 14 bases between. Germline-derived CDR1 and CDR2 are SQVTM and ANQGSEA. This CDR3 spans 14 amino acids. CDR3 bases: TGCAGCGTTATTCGGGACCCCGGTAACTATGGCTACACCTTC. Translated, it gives CSVIRDPGNYGYTF. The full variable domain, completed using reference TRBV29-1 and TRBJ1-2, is SAVISQKPSRDICQRGTSLTIQCQVDSQVTMMFWYRQQPGQSLTLIATANQGSEATYESGFVIDKFPISRPNLTFSTLTVSNMSPEDSSIYLCSVIRDPGNYGYTFGSGTRLTVV.

The CDR3 DNA reads TGTGCCAGCAGACCTTCCCCGGATGAGCAGTTCTTC. Protein sequence: CASRPSPDEQFF. The rearrangement uses TRBV6-5 and TRBJ2-1; D not certain. Germline-derived CDR1 and CDR2 are MNHEY and SVGAGI. Trimming shortened V by 6 bases and J by 8 bases, and 11 bases separated the two germline ends. This CDR3 is built from 12 residues.

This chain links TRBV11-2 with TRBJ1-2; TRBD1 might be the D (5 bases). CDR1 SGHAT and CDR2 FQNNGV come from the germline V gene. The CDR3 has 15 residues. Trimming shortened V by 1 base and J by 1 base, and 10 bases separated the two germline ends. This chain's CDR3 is CASSLGGDHNYGYTF. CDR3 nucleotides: TGTGCCAGCAGCTTAGGAGGGGATCATAACTATGGCTACACCTTC.

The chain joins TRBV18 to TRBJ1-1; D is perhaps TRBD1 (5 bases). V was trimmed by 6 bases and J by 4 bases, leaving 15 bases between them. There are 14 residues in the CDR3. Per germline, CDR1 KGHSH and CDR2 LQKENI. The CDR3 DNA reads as TGTGCCAGCTCCCTAGTCGGGAGGGGCACTGAAGCTTTCTTT. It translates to CASSLVGRGTEAFF.

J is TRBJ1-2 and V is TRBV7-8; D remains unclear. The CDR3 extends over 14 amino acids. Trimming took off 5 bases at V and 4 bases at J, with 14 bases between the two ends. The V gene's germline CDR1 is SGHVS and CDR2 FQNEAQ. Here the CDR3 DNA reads TGTGCCAGCAGCGGGCGGGAGGGAGCCTATGGCTACACCTTC. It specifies CASSGREGAYGYTF.

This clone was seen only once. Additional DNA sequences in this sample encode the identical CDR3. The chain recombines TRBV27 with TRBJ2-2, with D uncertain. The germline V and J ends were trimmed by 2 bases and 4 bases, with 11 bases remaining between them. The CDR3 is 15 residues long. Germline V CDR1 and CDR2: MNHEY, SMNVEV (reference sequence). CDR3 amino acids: CASSLRSLGTGELFF. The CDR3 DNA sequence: TGTGCCAGCAGTTTACGGAGTTTGGGCACCGGGGAGCTGTTTTTT.

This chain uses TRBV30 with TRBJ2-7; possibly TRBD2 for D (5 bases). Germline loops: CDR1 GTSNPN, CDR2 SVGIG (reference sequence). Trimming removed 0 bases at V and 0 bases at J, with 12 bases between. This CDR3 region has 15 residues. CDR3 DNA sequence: TGTGCCTGGAGTGTTTCGAGCGGCCGCTCCTACGAGCAGTACTTC. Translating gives CAWSVSSGRSYEQYF.

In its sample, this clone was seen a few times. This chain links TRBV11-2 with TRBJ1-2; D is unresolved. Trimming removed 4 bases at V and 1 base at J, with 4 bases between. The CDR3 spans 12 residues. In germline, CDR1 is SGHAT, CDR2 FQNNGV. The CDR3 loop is CASSYSNYGYTF. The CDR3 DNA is TGTGCCAGCAGCTACAGTAACTATGGCTACACCTTC.

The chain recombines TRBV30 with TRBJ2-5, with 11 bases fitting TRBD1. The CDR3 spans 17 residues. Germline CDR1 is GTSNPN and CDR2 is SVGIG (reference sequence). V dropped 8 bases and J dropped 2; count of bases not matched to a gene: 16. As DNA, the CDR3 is TGTGCCCGGGACAGGGGGACAGCGGGAGAAAAACAAGAGACCCAGTACTTC. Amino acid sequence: CARDRGTAGEKQETQYF.

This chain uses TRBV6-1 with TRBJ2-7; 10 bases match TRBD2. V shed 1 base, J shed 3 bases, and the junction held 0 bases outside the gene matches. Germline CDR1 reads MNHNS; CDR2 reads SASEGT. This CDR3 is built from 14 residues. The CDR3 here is CASSEGTSGYEQYV. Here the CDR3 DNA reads TGTGCCAGCAGTGAAGGGACTAGCGGCTACGAGCAGTACGTC.

The CDR3 DNA is TGTGCCAGCAGTTACCCGATTGTCCGGGACACGGGGGAGCAGTACTTC. Encoded protein: CASSYPIVRDTGEQYF. V is TRBV6-2 or TRBV6-3 and J is TRBJ2-7, with D possibly being TRBD1 (6 bases). Deletions cut 2 bases from V and 7 bases from J, with 21 bases between. In germline, CDR1 is MNHEY, CDR2 SVGEGT. The CDR3 runs 16 residues.

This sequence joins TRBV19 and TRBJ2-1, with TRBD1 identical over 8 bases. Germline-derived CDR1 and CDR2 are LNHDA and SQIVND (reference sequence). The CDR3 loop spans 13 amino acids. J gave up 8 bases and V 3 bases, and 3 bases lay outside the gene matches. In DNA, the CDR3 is TGTGCCAGTAGTATGACAGGGGCGGATGAGCAGTTCTTC. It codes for CASSMTGADEQFF.

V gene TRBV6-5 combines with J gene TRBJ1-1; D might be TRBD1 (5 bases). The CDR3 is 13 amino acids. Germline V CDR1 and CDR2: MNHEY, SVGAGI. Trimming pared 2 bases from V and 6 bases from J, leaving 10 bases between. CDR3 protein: CASSYAGRPEAFF. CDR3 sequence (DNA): TGTGCCAGCAGTTACGCGGGGCGGCCTGAAGCTTTCTTT.

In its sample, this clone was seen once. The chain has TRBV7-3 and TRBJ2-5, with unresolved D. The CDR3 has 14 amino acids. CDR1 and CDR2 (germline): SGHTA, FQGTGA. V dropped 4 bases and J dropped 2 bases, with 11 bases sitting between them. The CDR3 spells CASSSGPLQETQYF. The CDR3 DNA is TGTGCCAGCAGCTCCGGACCGCTACAAGAGACCCAGTACTTC.

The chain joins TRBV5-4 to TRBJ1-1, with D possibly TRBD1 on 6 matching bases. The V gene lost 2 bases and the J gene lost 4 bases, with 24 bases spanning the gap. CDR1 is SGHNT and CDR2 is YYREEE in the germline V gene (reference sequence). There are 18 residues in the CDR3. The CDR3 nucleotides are TGTGCCAGCAGCTTAAGATTACAGATCGGGGGGCCAGGCACTGAAGCTTTCTTT. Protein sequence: CASSLRLQIGGPGTEAFF.